Following are 19 T cell receptor beta chains from one sample sequenced in a study of T cell repertoires in cytomegalovirus infection. TCRdb redid the calling of the reads with MiXCR, one entry per CDR3 protein. The sample shows about 920,000 distinct CDR3 sequences, approximately 32% of them seen only once. Their specific antigens are unknown. The source material was cultured CD8+ T cells from PBMCs, sampled from culture after CMV antigen stimulation. The origin of the receptors is a human donor in good health (CMV status not recorded). Some clones in this sample may be carry-over from other donors' samples.

This clonotype was picked up many times. CDR3 nucleotides: TGTGCCAGCAGCTTTAACCGCCGGGAGGGCACAGATACGCAGTATTTT. Residues: CASSFNRREGTDTQYF. This chain links TRBV7-6 with TRBJ2-3; 7 positions agree with TRBD2. The CDR3 contains 16 residues. The germline V gene encodes CDR1 SGHVS and CDR2 FNYEAQ. Germline trimming cut 3 bases from V and 1 base from J; bases unmatched to any gene: 7.

The gene calls are TRBV5-4 and TRBJ2-1; 7 bases match TRBD1. J gave up 4 bases and V 7 bases, and 5 bases lay outside the gene matches. Germline loops: CDR1 SGHNT, CDR2 YYREEE (reference sequence). The CDR3 runs to 13 residues. The CDR3 DNA follows: TGTGCCAGCTGGGACAGTTTATACAATGAGCAGTTCTTC. Protein sequence: CASWDSLYNEQFF.

This clonotype was seen only a few times. This chain connects TRBV7-6 to TRBJ1-4; D not resolved. This CDR3 region has 12 residues. CDR1 and CDR2 (germline): SGHVS, FNYEAQ. V lost 9 bases and J lost 1, with 6 bases in between. The CDR3 nucleotides read TGTGCCAGTGTAGGAACTAATGAAAAACTGTTTTTT. This sequence encodes CASVGTNEKLFF.

The chain carries TRBV27 and TRBJ1-6; the D is unclear. The V end was cut by 10 bases, the J end by 4 bases, with 23 bases between. Germline-derived CDR1 and CDR2 are MNHEY and SMNVEV (reference sequence). This CDR3 contains 17 residues. The chain's CDR3 is CATREGGRGIYNSPLHF. CDR3 coding DNA: TGTGCCACCCGGGAGGGAGGGAGAGGTATTTATAATTCACCCCTCCACTTT.

The rearrangement uses TRBV4-1 and TRBJ1-6; D possibly corresponds to TRBD1 (5 bases). V was clipped by 0 bases and J by 10 bases, with 16 bases between them. Germline-derived CDR1 and CDR2 are MGHRA and YSYEKL. This CDR3 contains 16 residues. The CDR3 loop reads CASSQDLLPGRSPLHF. The CDR3 nucleotides are TGCGCCAGCAGCCAAGATCTCCTTCCAGGGCGATCACCCCTCCACTTT.

The table lists this clonotype with a count of one. J is TRBJ1-1 and V is TRBV20-1; 8 bases agree with TRBD1. This CDR3 is built from 15 residues. Looked up from germline, CDR1 is DFQATT and CDR2 is SNEGSKA (reference sequence). The ends lost 0 bases at V and 8 bases at J; junction bases unmatched: 11. Written as DNA, the CDR3 is TGCAGTGCTAGAGATAAGGGACAGGTCAACCTGGAAGCTTTCTTT. Protein: CSARDKGQVNLEAFF.

The chain combines TRBV5-5 with TRBJ1-1; 7 nucleotides line up with TRBD1. Germline lookup yields CDR1 SGHKS and CDR2 YYEKEE (reference sequence). There are 14 residues in the CDR3. The V segment lost 0 bases and the J segment 6 bases; nucleotides outside the gene matches: 5. CDR3 residues: CASSLAVGGSEAFF. DNA of the CDR3: TGTGCCAGCAGCTTGGCGGTAGGGGGCTCTGAAGCTTTCTTT.

This clonotype was seen at least ten times. This chain joins TRBV7-9 and TRBJ1-1; D is uncertain. Germline V lookup: CDR1 SEHNR, CDR2 FQNEAQ (reference sequence). The CDR3 contains 12 residues. V lost 5 bases and J 3 bases, leaving 7 bases between the germline ends. Written as DNA, the CDR3 is TGTGCCAGCAGCGCCAGCGACACTGAAGCTTTCTTT. This gives the protein CASSASDTEAFF. Filled out from reference TRBV7-9 and TRBJ1-1, the complete variable domain reads DTGVSQNPRHKITKRGQNVTFRCDPISEHNRLYWYRQTLGQGPEFLTYFQNEAQLEKSRLLSDRFSAERPKGSFSTLEIQRTEQGDSAMYLCASSASDTEAFFGQGTRLTVV.

This clonotype was counted only a few times. The chain joins TRBV7-2 to TRBJ1-6; maybe TRBD1 (5 bases). Germline V gene sequence: CDR1 SGHTA, CDR2 FQGNSA. The germline V and J ends were trimmed by 1 base and 8 bases, with 12 bases remaining between them. This CDR3 contains 15 residues. The CDR3 spells CASSLDAGGYSPLHF. The CDR3 DNA follows: TGTGCCAGCAGCTTAGATGCGGGGGGATATTCACCCCTCCACTTT.

This clonotype was found many times. The rearrangement uses TRBV7-6 and TRBJ2-7, with TRBD1 matching over 10 bases. The CDR3 loop spans 14 amino acids. From germline, CDR1 is SGHVS and CDR2 FNYEAQ. After removal of 2 bases from V and 5 bases from J, the junction contained 3 bases not matched to a gene. The CDR3 reads CASSLSGQGNEQYF. CDR3 nucleotides: TGTGCCAGCAGCTTATCGGGACAGGGGAACGAGCAGTACTTC.

The V call is TRBV27, the J call TRBJ2-7, with D possibly being TRBD1 (6 bases). This CDR3 has 15 residues. Trimming stripped 5 bases from V and 0 bases from J, with 14 bases between. Looked up from germline, CDR1 is MNHEY and CDR2 is SMNVEV (reference sequence). The CDR3 DNA sequence: TGTGCCAGCAGTAGAAGAGGACAGTACTCCTACGAGCAGTACGTC. Protein: CASSRRGQYSYEQYV.

The CDR3 is CASRTPQGAYNEQFF. The CDR3 bases are TGTGCCAGCCGAACCCCCCAGGGGGCGTACAATGAGCAGTTCTTC. The chain couples TRBV28 to TRBJ2-1; 8 bases map to TRBD1. Germline CDR1 MDHEN, CDR2 SYDVKM. The CDR3 runs to 15 residues. With V trimmed by 8 bases and J by 4 bases, 10 bases remained unmatched.

The rearrangement uses TRBV19 and TRBJ2-1, with D tentatively TRBD1 or TRBD2 (5 bases each). The CDR3 loop spans 15 amino acids. V was trimmed by 3 bases and J by 8 bases, leaving 17 bases between them. The germline CDR1 and CDR2 sequences are LNHDA and SQIVND (reference sequence). CDR3 region: CASSIKGRFLDEQFF. In DNA form, the CDR3 reads TGTGCCAGTAGTATCAAGGGACGGTTTTTGGATGAGCAGTTCTTC.

The table lists this clonotype with many counts. This chain joins TRBV6-1 and TRBJ2-1; either TRBD1 or TRBD2 may supply D (6 bases each). Looked up from germline, CDR1 is MNHNS and CDR2 is SASEGT. V was pared by 9 bases and J by 4 bases, with 13 bases between. The CDR3 sequence is 13 residues long. The CDR3 coding sequence is TGTGCCAGTACGGGGGCCCCTTACAATGAGCAGTTCTTC. Translated, it gives CASTGAPYNEQFF.

This clonotype was seen once. Here the CDR3 DNA reads TGTGCCAGCAGCTCCACGGCGGCAGGGCTCTACGAGCAGTACTTC. This encodes CASSSTAAGLYEQYF. This rearrangement joins TRBV7-6 to TRBJ2-7; TRBD1 is a possible D gene (5 bases). Germline V gene data show CDR1 as SGHVS and CDR2 as FNYEAQ. This CDR3 has 15 residues. Trimming took off 4 bases at V and 3 bases at J, with 16 bases between the two ends.

The V gene is TRBV15, the J gene TRBJ2-7; possibly TRBD1 or TRBD2 for D (5 bases each). Looked up from germline, CDR1 is LNHNV and CDR2 is YYDKDF (reference sequence). The length of the CDR3 is 16 residues. The germline V and J ends were trimmed by 0 bases and 2 bases, with 14 bases remaining between them. The CDR3, as DNA: TGTGCCACCAGCAGAGATAGAAGTGGGACCCCCTACGAGCAGTACGTC. Translating gives CATSRDRSGTPYEQYV.

This clonotype was counted between two and nine times. The chain has TRBV12-3 or TRBV12-4 and TRBJ1-3, with D possibly matching TRBD1 (5 bases). Trimming shortened V by 6 bases and J by 0 bases, and 18 bases separated the two germline ends. This CDR3 has 17 residues. The CDR3 DNA is TGTGCCAGCAGCCAAGCGGGACTACGGGGCTCTGGAAACACCATATATTTT. Translation: CASSQAGLRGSGNTIYF.

In this sample, this clonotype turned up a few times. This chain's CDR3 is CASSLEGARQGINEKLFF. CDR3 DNA: TGTGCCAGCAGCCTCGAGGGGGCCCGACAGGGAATCAATGAAAAACTGTTTTTT. The genes are TRBV5-5 and TRBJ1-4; TRBD1 aligns across 7 bases. The CDR3 consists of 18 residues. Losses at the gene ends were 4 bases for V and 5 bases for J; bases not matched to a gene: 17. Germline CDR1 SGHKS, CDR2 YYEKEE (reference sequence).

The CDR3 DNA reads as TGCGCCAGCAGCCCCCGGGTAGCGGGGTACGAGCAGTACTTC. Translating gives CASSPRVAGYEQYF. The V call is TRBV5-1, the J call TRBJ2-7, with TRBD2 identical over 8 bases. The CDR3 contains 14 residues. The V gene's germline CDR1 is SGHRS and CDR2 YFSETQ. Trimming at V came to 4 bases and at J to 4 bases, leaving 7 bases not matched to a gene.